What follows are 11 T cell receptor beta chains derived from one specimen sequenced in a study of blood T cells in healthy people across ages. Using a J-beta primer mix together with a sample-barcoded 5' primer, a second PCR was run for roughly 7 to 11 cycles. TCRdb called the 5' RACE reads again in MiXCR, with one record for every CDR3 protein. The sample has roughly 1.4 million distinct CDR3 sequences; approximately 60% are singletons. Sequencing input: blood. The source of these receptors is a man between 18 and 29 years old in good health.

The J gene is TRBJ1-6, the V gene TRBV20-1; 12 positions agree with TRBD1. J was trimmed by 3 bases and V by 5 bases; bases with no gene match: 5. CDR3 size: 16 residues. Germline CDR1 is DFQATT and CDR2 is SNEGSKA (reference sequence). The DNA for the CDR3 is TGCAGTGCTCTTGGGACAGGGGGCGACTATAATTCACCCCTCCACTTT. Translating it yields CSALGTGGDYNSPLHF.

The V and J genes are TRBV7-2 and TRBJ1-2; perhaps TRBD1 as D (6 bases). The CDR3 contains 14 residues. Per germline, CDR1 SGHTA and CDR2 FQGNSA. Trimming cost V 1 base and J 5 bases, with 11 bases left between them. CDR3 DNA sequence: TGTGCCAGCAGCTTAGGGGGGCCAGCTTATGGCTACACCTTC. Encoded protein: CASSLGGPAYGYTF.

Of note for this clonotype: One junction end disagrees with the germline gene, perhaps due to a read error. This sequence joins TRBV2 and TRBJ2-6; either TRBD1 or TRBD2 may supply D (6 bases each). The CDR3 has 16 residues. Per germline, CDR1 SNHLY and CDR2 FYNNEI. CDR3 sequence reads: CASSETGGAGATVLTF. DNA for the CDR3: TGTGCCAGCAGTGAAACTGGAGGGGCAGGGGCCACCGTCCTGACTTTC.

J is TRBJ2-5 and V is TRBV3-1; tentative D call: TRBD2 (5 bases). The CDR3 covers 14 residues. Germline CDR1 is LGHDT and CDR2 is YNNKEL (reference sequence). V lost 3 bases and J 1 base, leaving 9 bases between the germline ends. This chain's CDR3 is CASSQWELQETQYF. Here the CDR3 DNA reads TGTGCCAGCAGCCAGTGGGAGCTCCAAGAGACCCAGTACTTC.

This clonotype showed up just a few times. The V call is TRBV28, the J call TRBJ2-6; D call uncertain. The CDR3 has 12 amino acids. Germline loops: CDR1 MDHEN, CDR2 SYDVKM. The V end was cut by 8 bases, the J end by 0 bases, with 2 bases between. The CDR3, as DNA: TGTGCCAGCGACTCTGGGGCCAACGTCCTGACTTTC. This codes for CASDSGANVLTF. Supplemented by reference TRBV28 and TRBJ2-6, the full variable domain reads DVKVTQSSRYLVKRTGEKVFLECVQDMDHENMFWYRQDPGLGLRLIYFSYDVKMKEKGDIPEGYSVSREKKERFSLILESASTNQTSMYLCASDSGANVLTFGAGSRLTVL.

V is TRBV3-1 and J is TRBJ2-3; D is possibly TRBD1 (6 bases). Between the trimmed V and J ends, which lost 2 bases and 8 bases, there was a span of 11 bases. There are 13 residues in the CDR3. Looked up from germline, CDR1 is LGHDT and CDR2 is YNNKEL (reference sequence). The CDR3 DNA reads TGTGCCAGCAGCCAATCGCAGGGGAGTACGCAGTATTTT. It yields the protein CASSQSQGSTQYF.

The chain employs TRBV3-1 and TRBJ2-6; 11 bases agree with TRBD1. V lost 1 base and J lost 2; bases outside the gene matches: 10. In germline, CDR1 is LGHDT, CDR2 YNNKEL (reference sequence). This CDR3 is built from 20 residues. The DNA of the CDR3 is TGTGCCAGCAGCCAAGCGGTTGGAGGACAGGGGGCAACTGGGGCCAACGTCCTGACTTTC. Translating gives CASSQAVGGQGATGANVLTF.

The chain links TRBV7-2 to TRBJ1-4, with 9 bases that match TRBD1. With V trimmed by 5 bases and J by 7 bases, 5 bases remained unmatched. In germline, CDR1 is SGHTA, CDR2 FQGNSA. This CDR3 is 14 amino acids long. CDR3 DNA sequence: TGTGCCAGCAGCATTACAGGGGGCCTTGAAAAACTGTTTTTT. It encodes CASSITGGLEKLFF.

There are a few counts of this clonotype. The chain employs TRBV20-1 and TRBJ2-6; D is unclear. V was pared by 5 bases and J by 2 bases, with 1 base between. Germline CDR1 and CDR2: DFQATT and SNEGSKA (reference sequence). The CDR3 length is 11 residues. CDR3 loop: CSAPGANVLTF. CDR3 coding DNA: TGCAGTGCTCCTGGGGCCAACGTCCTGACTTTC.

The chain is built from TRBV11-1 and TRBJ2-7; the D gene is possibly TRBD2 (5 bases). Germline V CDR1 and CDR2: SGHAT, FQDESV (reference sequence). The CDR3 runs to 13 residues. V was trimmed by 2 bases and J by 4 bases, leaving 9 bases between them. CDR3 residues: CASSLTRSYEQYF. The CDR3 DNA reads as TGTGCCAGCAGCTTAACTAGATCATACGAGCAGTACTTC.

This clonotype has only one observation. V is TRBV20-1 and J is TRBJ2-1; the D call may be TRBD1 or TRBD2 (5 bases each). The tail of the sequence fits TRBJ2-7 better, so the J call may be wrong. CDR3 length: 16 amino acids. CDR1 DFQATT and CDR2 SNEGSKA come from the germline V gene (reference sequence). The CDR3 protein is CSASPRGGSSYNEQYF. The CDR3 DNA follows: TGCAGTGCTAGCCCCCGGGGCGGAAGCTCCTACAATGAGCAGTACTTC.